This T cell receptor beta chain was profiled in a study of shared clonotypes between healthy human individuals. The CDR3 has 14 amino acids. Trimming removed 6 bases from V and 4 bases from J; junction bases left unmatched: 7. CDR1 and CDR2 (germline): MNHEY, SMNVEV (reference sequence). Original processing notes: Junction-only sequences without quality scores were provided by ImmunoSEQ, so filtering was different. Some clones are missing from TCRdb's copy, which holds only in-frame ones; the method was immunoSEQ multiplex PCR. Clonal size and the V and J genes are those of that table, whereas D and trimming came from the DNA. The sample includes 1.5 million to 2.5 million clones, approximately 95% seen only once; the top ten take around 1.2%. Terminally differentiated effector memory CD45RA+ cells were excluded by CCR7 positive selection of CD45RO-negative cells. The study enrolled healthy HIV-negative adults without recent acute infections or vaccinations as donors.

To note about this clone: Its target is not known.

Study results and limitations: An anticipated effect of sequencing depth on clonotype sharing among donors was recognized. The study found lower generation probabilities in non-shared clonotypes than in those shared by all four donors.

This TCR was sampled from a man between 18 and 35 years old in good health. This sequence joins TRBV27 and TRBJ2-5, with 8 bases fitting TRBD1. Sample: naive CD8+ T cells sorted from blood. The CDR3 region is CASRNTGGGETQYF. CDR3 DNA: TGTGCCAGCAGGAATACAGGGGGAGGAGAGACCCAGTACTTC.